This T cell receptor (beta chain) was sequenced in a study of T cell changes during pregnancy in multiple sclerosis. Deletions cut 7 bases from V and 0 bases from J, with 20 bases between. The CDR3 runs 18 residues. Germline V gene data show CDR1 as SGHRS and CDR2 as YFSETQ. Sequenced by immunoSEQ multiplex PCR; TCRdb stores in-frame clones only, minus some. The table lists over 25,000 clones, roughly 90% of them singletons, with around 0.4% in the top ten. This clone was found once. The V gene is TRBV5-1, the J gene TRBJ1-6, with TRBD1 as a possible D gene (6 bases). Sequenced here: CD4+ T cells from peripheral blood mononuclear cells, sampled in the second trimester of pregnancy. The clonotype originates from a female donor in good health, enrolled as a control in a pregnancy study. The CDR3 loop is CASAPIPDSSSYNSPLHF. The DNA of the CDR3 is TGCGCCAGCGCACCAATCCCGGACAGCAGCTCCTATAATTCACCCCTCCACTTT.